This T cell receptor (beta chain) was recovered during a study of vaccination and CD4 T cells after COVID-19. Study-level background: In culture, cells were exposed to overlapping spike peptides from SARS-CoV-2, HCoV-NL63, HCoV-OC43 and HCoV-229E.

The treatment: roughly ten-day PBMC culture with coronavirus spike peptide pools or control peptides (ViraFEST assay). Antigen-specific T cells were expanded with peptide pools by ViraFEST, and TCRs were then sequenced. An Oncomine TCR Beta short-read assay was used to sequence the DNA from cultured CD4+ T cells. Someone extracted genomic DNA from cultured CD4+ T cells. TCRdb ran MiXCR on the PCR reads and lists one entry per CDR3 protein. The profile shows fewer than 15,000 distinct CDR3 sequences, around 56% of them singletons. With respect to this clonotype: No antigen is known for it.

This CDR3 is built from 13 residues. CDR1 and CDR2 from the germline V gene are KGHDR and SFDVKD. V was shortened by 4 bases and J by 7 bases, with 10 bases between the two germline ends. Here the sequenced sample was cultured CD4+ T cells from blood, taken after SARS-CoV-2 vaccination. The chain has TRBV24-1 and TRBJ2-1; D gene ambiguous. This receptor was taken from a human donor with COVID-19. CDR3 sequence: CATSEPARNEQFF. The DNA of the CDR3 is TGTGCCACCAGTGAGCCGGCTCGAAATGAGCAGTTCTTC.